What follows describes a single T cell receptor beta chain. It lacks a known antigen. HCMV serostatus was determined by detecting HCMV-specific IgG in serum with a commercial ELISA kit. Ficoll density gradient centrifugation was used to isolate peripheral blood mononuclear cells from blood. CDR1 and CDR2, looked up from the germline V gene (reference sequence), are MNHEY and SMNVEV. From the cysteine up to the phenylalanine, the CDR3 has a length of 14 residues. No DNA appears here. Sequencing instrument: Illumina HiSeq 2000. 5'RACE template switching, by which a universal primer site and unique molecular identifiers were added, was used to make TCR beta cDNA libraries. Synthesis of cDNA was primed from the TCR beta constant segment and was followed by two consecutive PCR amplification steps. Per the authors' processing: Reads were demultiplexed and grouped by UMI with MIGEC, and clonotypes were assembled and quantified with MiTCR. To exclude erroneous sequences, any TCR cDNA sequence not supported by at least two reads was discarded. Downstream repertoire analysis used the tcR package, and clonotypes were matched across fractions by CDR3 nucleotide sequence plus V segment. VDJmatch was used to annotate antigen specificity against VDJdb, with one amino acid substitution allowed in CDR3. Each entry corresponds to one CDR3 protein sequence from reads that TCRdb reprocessed, and DNA is not given. V and J calls and clone size were set by TCRdb, not the authors. The record for this sample contains 200,000 to 300,000 distinct CDR3 sequences. Of the sample, 0.3% to 0.45% falls within the top ten clones.

The entry originates in a study of T cells expressing NK-cell markers (dated by TCRdb to 2020 to 2021). With regard to the full study: In sorted CD3+CD56+NKG2C+, CD3+CD56+NKG2C- and CD3+CD56-NKG2C+ T-cell subsets from several donors, TCR beta-chain repertoires were profiled. Among the eight sequenced donors, seven were HCMV-seropositive and one was HCMV-seronegative. The eight sequenced donors were randomly selected healthy volunteers, three men and five women. Illumina HiSeq 2000/2500, MiSeq or NextSeq was used to sequence libraries as 2 x 150 bp reads. The research as a whole found: Those dominant clonotypes were again the most abundant among CD3+CD56-NKG2C+ cells in several donors, at roughly 28.3-65%. In more than 5 donors, the dominant CD3+CD56+NKG2C+ clonotypes ranked among the top 10 CD8+ clonotypes, making up roughly 1.0-8% of CD8+ T cells. Whether the expanded NKG2C-expressing T cell clones were specific for HCMV antigens was left unclear.

This clonotype originated in a man aged 18 to 35 in good health. Donor details come from another sample of the same person, matched by shared clones. This receptor chain uses TRBV27 and TRBJ2-7; TCRdb's D gene call, TRBD1, goes unchecked for lack of DNA. Sequencing was carried out using blood T cells: a sorted CD56 or NKG2C T cell subset, CD4+ or CD8+ T cells, or bulk PBMC T cells (not recorded which). The CDR3 is CASSTRTGGYEQYF.